This T cell receptor (beta chain) is drawn from a study of T cells in Graves' hyperthyroidism and ophthalmopathy. TCR beta CDR3 sequences were amplified from RNA transcripts. Carried out on the TCR CDR3, a first-round RT-PCR used the HTBI primer set. TCRdb recomputed calls from the multiplex PCR reads with MiXCR, one row per CDR3 protein. This table holds 600,000 to 700,000 distinct CDR3 sequences, just under 45% found once. The study's findings and limits: Model output signaled ophthalmopathy a median approximately 6 months ahead of onset. Blood samples included most of the expanded thyroid clonotypes exceeding 0.001.

Notes on this clonotype: The antigen is not known.

Those patients with uncontrolled infection, other autoimmune disease, pregnancy or lactation were excluded. Orbital computed tomography and thyroid ultrasound, together with serum TRAb and thyroxine and clinical symptoms, were used for diagnoses. Trimming removed 5 bases at V and 5 bases at J, with 21 bases between. The germline V gene has CDR1 SGHAT and CDR2 FQDESV (reference sequence). The CDR3 sequence is 16 residues long. Sequenced input: peripheral blood or thyroid tissue (not recorded which). The rearrangement uses TRBV11-1 and TRBJ1-2; TRBD1 might be the D (5 bases). This sequence was found in an adult man with Graves' disease, either hyperthyroidism or ophthalmopathy (not recorded which). The CDR3 sequence is CASSLAGGKGEYGYTF. Written as DNA, the CDR3 is TGTGCCAGCAGCCTCGCTGGGGGGAAAGGGGAATATGGCTACACCTTC.